This TCR beta chain was identified in a study of cytomegalovirus exposure and HLA in healthy donors. This clone was counted a single time. This CDR3 has 16 residues. V dropped 6 bases and J dropped 2; count of bases not matched to a gene: 11. Germline V gives CDR1 GTSNPN, CDR2 SVGIG (reference sequence). Generated by immunoSEQ multiplex PCR, the TCRdb table keeps only in-frame clones and is missing some. The repertoire holds fewer than 400,000 clones, with 70% to 90% as singletons. This TCR was recovered from a man younger than 40 in good health and CMV-seronegative. This chain uses TRBV30 with TRBJ2-1; 9 positions agree with TRBD1. Sample: PBMCs. The CDR3 bases are TGTGCCTGCAAACCCTACAGGGGGCGAACCTACAATGAGCAGTTCTTC. This gives the protein CACKPYRGRTYNEQFF.